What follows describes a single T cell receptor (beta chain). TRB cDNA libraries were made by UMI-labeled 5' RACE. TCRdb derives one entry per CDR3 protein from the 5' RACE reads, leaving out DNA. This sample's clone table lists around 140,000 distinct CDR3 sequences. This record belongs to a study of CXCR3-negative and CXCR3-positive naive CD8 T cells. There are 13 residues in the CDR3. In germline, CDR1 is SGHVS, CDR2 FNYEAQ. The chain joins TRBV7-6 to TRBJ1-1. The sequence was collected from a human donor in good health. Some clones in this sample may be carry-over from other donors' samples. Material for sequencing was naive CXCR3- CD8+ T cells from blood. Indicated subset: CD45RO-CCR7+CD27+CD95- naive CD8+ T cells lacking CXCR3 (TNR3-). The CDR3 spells CASSLSAGTEAFF.